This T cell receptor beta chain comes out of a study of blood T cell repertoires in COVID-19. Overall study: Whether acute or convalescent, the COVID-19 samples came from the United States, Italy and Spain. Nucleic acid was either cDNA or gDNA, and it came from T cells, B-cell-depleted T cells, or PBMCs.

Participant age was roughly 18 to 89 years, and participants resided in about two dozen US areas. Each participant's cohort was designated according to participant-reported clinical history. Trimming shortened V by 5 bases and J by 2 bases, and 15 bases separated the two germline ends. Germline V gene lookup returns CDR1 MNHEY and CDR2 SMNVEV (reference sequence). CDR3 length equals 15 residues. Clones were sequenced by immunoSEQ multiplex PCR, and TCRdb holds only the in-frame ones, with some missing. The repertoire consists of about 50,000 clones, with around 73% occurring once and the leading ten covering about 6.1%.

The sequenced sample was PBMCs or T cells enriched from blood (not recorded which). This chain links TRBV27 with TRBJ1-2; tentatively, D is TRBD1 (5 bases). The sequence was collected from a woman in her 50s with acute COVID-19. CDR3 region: CASSASRGKNYGYTF. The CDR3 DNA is TGTGCCAGCAGTGCTAGTCGGGGGAAAAACTATGGCTACACCTTC.